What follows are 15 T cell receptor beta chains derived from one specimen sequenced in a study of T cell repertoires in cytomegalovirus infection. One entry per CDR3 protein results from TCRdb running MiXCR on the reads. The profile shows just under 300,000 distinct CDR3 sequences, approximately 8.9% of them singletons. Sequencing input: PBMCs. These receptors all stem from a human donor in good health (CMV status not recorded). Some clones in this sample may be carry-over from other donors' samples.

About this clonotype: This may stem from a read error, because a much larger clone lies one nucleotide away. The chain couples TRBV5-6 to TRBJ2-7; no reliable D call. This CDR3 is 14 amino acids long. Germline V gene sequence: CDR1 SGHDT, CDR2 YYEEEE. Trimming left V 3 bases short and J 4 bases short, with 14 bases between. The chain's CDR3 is CASSSPNTPYEQYF. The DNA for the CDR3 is TGTGCCAGCAGCTCTCCGAACACCCCTTACGAGCAGTACTTC. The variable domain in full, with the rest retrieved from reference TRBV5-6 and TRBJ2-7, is DAGVTQSPTHLIKTRGQQVTLRCSPKSGHDTVSWYQQALGQGPQFIFQYYEEEERQRGNFPDRFSGHQFPNYSSELNVNALLLGDSALYLCASSSPNTPYEQYFGPGTRLTVT.

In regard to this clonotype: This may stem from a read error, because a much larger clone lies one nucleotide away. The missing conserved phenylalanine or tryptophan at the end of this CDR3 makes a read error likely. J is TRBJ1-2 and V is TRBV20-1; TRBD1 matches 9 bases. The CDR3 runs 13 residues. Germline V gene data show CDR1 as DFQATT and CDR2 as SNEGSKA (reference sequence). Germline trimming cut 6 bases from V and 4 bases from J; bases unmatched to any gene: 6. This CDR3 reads CSAGTGLGYGYTL. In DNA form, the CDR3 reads TGCAGTGCAGGGACAGGGCTCGGCTATGGCTACACCCTC.

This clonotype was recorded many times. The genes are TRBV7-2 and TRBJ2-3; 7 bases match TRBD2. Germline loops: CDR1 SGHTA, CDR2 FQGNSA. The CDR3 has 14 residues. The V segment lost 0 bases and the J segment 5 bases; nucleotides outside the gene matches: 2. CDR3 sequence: CASSLAAGEDTQYF. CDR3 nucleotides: TGTGCCAGCAGCTTAGCTGCGGGGGAAGATACGCAGTATTTT.

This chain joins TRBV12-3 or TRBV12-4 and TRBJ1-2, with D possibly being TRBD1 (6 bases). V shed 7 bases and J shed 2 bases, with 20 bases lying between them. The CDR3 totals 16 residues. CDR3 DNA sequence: TGTGCCAGCAAACCCATGAGGACAGAAGCGAACTATGGCTACACCTTC. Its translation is CASKPMRTEANYGYTF.

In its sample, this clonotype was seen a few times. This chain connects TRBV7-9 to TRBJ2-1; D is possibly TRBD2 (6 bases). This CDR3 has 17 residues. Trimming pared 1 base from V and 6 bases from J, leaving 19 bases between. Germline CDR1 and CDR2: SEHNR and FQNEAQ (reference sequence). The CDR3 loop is CASSLVNGGPYSNEQFF. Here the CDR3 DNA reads TGTGCCAGCAGCTTAGTCAACGGGGGACCCTATAGCAATGAGCAGTTCTTC.

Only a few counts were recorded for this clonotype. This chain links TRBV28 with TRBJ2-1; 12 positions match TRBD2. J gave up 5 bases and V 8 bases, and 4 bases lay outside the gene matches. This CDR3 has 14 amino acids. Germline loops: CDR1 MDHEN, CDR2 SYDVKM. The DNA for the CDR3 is TGTGCCAGCCTCTCTAGCGGGGGGGACAATGAGCAGTTCTTC. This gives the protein CASLSSGGDNEQFF.

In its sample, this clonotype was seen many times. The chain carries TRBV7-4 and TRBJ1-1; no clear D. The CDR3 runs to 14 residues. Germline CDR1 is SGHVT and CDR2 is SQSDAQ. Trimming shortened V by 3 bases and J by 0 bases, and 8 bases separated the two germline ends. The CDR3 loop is CASSFRYMNTEAFF. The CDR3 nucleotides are TGTGCCAGCAGCTTTCGGTACATGAACACTGAAGCTTTCTTT. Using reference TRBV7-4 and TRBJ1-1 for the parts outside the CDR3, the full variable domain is GAGVSQSPRYKVAKRGRDVALRCDSISGHVTLYWYRQTLGQGSEVLTYSQSDAQRDKSGRPSGRFSAERPERSVSTLKIQRTEQGDSAVYLCASSFRYMNTEAFFGQGTRLTVV.

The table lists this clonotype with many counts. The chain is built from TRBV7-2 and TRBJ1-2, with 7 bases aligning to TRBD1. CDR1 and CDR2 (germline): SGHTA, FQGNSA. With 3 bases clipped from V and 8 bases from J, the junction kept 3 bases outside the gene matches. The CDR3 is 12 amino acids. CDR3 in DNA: TGTGCCAGCAGCTTCGACAGGGTCGGCTACACCTTC. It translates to CASSFDRVGYTF.

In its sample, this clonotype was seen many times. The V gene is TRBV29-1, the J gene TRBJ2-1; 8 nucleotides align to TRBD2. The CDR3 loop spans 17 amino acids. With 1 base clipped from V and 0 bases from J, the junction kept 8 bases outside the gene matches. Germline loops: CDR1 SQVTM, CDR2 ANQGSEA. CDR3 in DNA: TGCAGCGTTGAAGGGGTCGGGGGGGCTAGCTCCTACAATGAGCAGTTCTTC. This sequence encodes CSVEGVGGASSYNEQFF.

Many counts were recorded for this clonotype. CDR3 sequence reads: CASRLSGGIYNEQFF. The CDR3 DNA follows: TGTGCCAGCAGACTCAGCGGGGGGATCTACAATGAGCAGTTCTTC. This chain links TRBV12-3 or TRBV12-4 with TRBJ2-1, with 9 bases aligning to TRBD2. The junction had 6 bases not matched to a gene; V was cut back by 6 bases and J by 3 bases. CDR3 length: 15 amino acids.

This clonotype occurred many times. CDR3 bases: TGTGCCAGCAGCTTACGGATGGGTCCGAACAATGAGCAGTTCTTC. Protein: CASSLRMGPNNEQFF. The chain uses TRBV7-3 and TRBJ2-1; no reliable D call. Looked up from germline, CDR1 is SGHTA and CDR2 is FQGTGA. With 2 bases removed from V and 5 bases from J, the gap between germline ends came to 13 bases. This CDR3 is 15 amino acids long.

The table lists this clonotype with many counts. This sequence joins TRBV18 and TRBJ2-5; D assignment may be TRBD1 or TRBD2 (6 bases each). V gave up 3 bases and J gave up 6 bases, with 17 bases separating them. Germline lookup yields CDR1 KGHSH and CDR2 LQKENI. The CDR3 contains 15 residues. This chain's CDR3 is CASSPGTLGGKTQYF. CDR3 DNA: TGTGCCAGCTCACCTGGGACACTTGGAGGGAAGACCCAGTACTTC.

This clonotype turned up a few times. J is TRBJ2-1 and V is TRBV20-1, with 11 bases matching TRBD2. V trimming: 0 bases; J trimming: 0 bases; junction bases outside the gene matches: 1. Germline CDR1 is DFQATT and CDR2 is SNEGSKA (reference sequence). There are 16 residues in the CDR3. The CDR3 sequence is CSARDSGGASYNEQFF. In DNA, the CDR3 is TGCAGTGCTAGAGATAGCGGGGGGGCCTCCTACAATGAGCAGTTCTTC.

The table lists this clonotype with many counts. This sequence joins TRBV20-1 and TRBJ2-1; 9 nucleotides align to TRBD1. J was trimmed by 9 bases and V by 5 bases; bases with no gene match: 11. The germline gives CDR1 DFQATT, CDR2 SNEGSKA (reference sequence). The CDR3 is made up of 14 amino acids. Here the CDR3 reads CSAYRQGGGGEQFF. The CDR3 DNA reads TGCAGTGCTTACCGACAGGGGGGTGGTGGTGAGCAGTTCTTC.

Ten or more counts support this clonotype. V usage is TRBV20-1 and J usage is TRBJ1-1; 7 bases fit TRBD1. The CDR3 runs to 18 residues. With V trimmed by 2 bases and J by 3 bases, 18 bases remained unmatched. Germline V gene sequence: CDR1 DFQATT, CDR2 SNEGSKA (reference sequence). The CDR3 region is CSARRQGRVPTWDTEAFF. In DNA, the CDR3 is TGCAGTGCTAGAAGACAGGGTAGAGTCCCGACGTGGGACACTGAAGCTTTCTTT.